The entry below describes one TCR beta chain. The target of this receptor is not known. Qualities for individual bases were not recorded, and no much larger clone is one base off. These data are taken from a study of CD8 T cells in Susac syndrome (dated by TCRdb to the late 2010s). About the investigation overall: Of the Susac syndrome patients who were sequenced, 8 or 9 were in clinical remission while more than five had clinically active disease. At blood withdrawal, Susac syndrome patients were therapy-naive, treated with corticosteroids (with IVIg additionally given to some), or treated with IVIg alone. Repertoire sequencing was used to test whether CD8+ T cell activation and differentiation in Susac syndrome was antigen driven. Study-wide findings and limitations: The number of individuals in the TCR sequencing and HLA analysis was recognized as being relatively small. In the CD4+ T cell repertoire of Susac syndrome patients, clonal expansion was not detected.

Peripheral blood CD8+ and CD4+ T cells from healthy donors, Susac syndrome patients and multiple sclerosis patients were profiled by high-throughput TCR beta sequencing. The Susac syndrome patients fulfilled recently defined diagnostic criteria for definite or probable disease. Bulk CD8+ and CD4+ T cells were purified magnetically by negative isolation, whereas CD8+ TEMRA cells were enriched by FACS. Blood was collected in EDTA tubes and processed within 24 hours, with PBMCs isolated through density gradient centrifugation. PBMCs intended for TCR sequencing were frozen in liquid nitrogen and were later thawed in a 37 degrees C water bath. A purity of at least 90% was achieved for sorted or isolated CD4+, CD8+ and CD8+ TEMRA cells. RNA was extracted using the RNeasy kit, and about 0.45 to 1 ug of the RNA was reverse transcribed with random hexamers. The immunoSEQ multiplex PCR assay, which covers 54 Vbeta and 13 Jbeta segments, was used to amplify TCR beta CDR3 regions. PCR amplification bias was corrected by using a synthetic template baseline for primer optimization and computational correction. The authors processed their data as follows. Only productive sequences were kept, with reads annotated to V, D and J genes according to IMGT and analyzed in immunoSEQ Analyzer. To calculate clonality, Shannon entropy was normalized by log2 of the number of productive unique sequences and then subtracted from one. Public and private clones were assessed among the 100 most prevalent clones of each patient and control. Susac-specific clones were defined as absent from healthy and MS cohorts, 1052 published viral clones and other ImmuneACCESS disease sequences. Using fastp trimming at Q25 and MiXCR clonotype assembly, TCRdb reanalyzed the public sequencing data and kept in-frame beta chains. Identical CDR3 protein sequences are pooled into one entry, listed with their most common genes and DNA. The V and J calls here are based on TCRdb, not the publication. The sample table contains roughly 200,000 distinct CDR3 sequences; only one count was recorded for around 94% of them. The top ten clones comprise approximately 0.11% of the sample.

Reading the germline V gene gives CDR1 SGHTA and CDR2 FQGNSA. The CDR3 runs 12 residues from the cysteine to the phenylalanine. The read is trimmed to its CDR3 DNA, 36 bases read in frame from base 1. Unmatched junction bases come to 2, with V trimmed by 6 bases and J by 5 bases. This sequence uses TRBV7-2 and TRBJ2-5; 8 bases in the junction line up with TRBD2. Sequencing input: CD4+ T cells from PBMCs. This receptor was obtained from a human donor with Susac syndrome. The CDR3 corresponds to CASRIAGETQYF. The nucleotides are TGTGCCAGCAGGATAGCGGGGGAGACCCAGTACTTC. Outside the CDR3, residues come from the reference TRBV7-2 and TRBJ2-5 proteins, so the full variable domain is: GAGVSQSPSNKVTEKGKDVELRCDPISGHTALYWYRQSLGQGLEFLIYFQGNSAPDKSGLPSDRFSAERTGGSVSTLTIQRTQQEDSAVYLCASRIAGETQYFGPGTRLLVL.